These 8 T cell receptor beta chains came from one sample sequenced in a study of CD8+ T cells in alopecia areata. RNA was isolated and reverse transcribed to cDNA, the sequencing template. Libraries were prepared by immunoSEQ multiplex PCR; TCRdb keeps only in-frame clonotypes and omits some of them. The sample lists about 160,000 clones, approximately 45% occurring once. Sequenced sample: CD4+ T cells sorted from blood. These receptor sequences come from a human donor with alopecia areata.

Only a few counts were recorded for this clone. The chain recombines TRBV9 with TRBJ2-3; 10 bases fit TRBD2. Germline assignment: CDR1 SGDLS and CDR2 YYNGEE. With 0 bases clipped from V and 0 bases from J, the junction kept 7 bases outside the gene matches. The CDR3 consists of 18 residues. The CDR3 bases are TGTGCCAGCAGCGTAGAGGCTAGCGGGAGACCTAGCACAGATACGCAGTATTTT. Amino acids: CASSVEASGRPSTDTQYF.

This clone was seen a handful of times. This sequence joins TRBV27 and TRBJ2-3, with D perhaps matching TRBD2 (5 bases). Germline CDR1 is MNHEY and CDR2 is SMNVEV (reference sequence). This CDR3 is 13 amino acids long. V lost 3 bases, J lost 5 bases, and 9 bases lay in between. CDR3 sequence reads: CASSFRGIDTQYF. The CDR3 bases are TGTGCCAGCAGTTTCCGAGGGATAGATACGCAGTATTTT.

The chain joins TRBV30 to TRBJ1-5, with D possibly being TRBD1 (6 bases). The germline gives CDR1 GTSNPN, CDR2 SVGIG (reference sequence). V was cut by 4 bases and J by 2 bases, with 15 bases left in between. This CDR3 comprises 15 residues. For the CDR3, the DNA is TGTGCCTGGACGAGGGGGGGAGGAGGCAATCAGCCCCAGCATTTT. It translates to CAWTRGGGGNQPQHF.

This clone has only a few counts. V is TRBV18 and J is TRBJ2-1; TRBD2 aligns across 8 bases. After removal of 4 bases from V and 9 bases from J, the junction contained 5 bases not matched to a gene. The CDR3 extends over 13 amino acids. Germline values: CDR1 KGHSH, CDR2 LQKENI. In DNA form, the CDR3 reads TGTGCCAGCTCACTTGGACTAGCTTTTGAGCAGTTCTTC. This codes for CASSLGLAFEQFF.

The chain carries TRBV30 and TRBJ1-1, with a tentative D call TRBD1 (5 bases). CDR1 and CDR2 (germline): GTSNPN, SVGIG (reference sequence). Trimming shortened V by 0 bases and J by 3 bases, and 11 bases separated the two germline ends. The CDR3 has 14 residues. The CDR3 region is CAWSVIQGYTEAFF. Here the CDR3 DNA reads TGTGCCTGGAGTGTCATCCAGGGTTACACTGAAGCTTTCTTT.

This clone was counted a few times. The rearrangement uses TRBV29-1 and TRBJ1-1, with D tentatively TRBD1 (5 bases). Trimming took 6 bases from V and 0 from J, leaving 11 bases between them. The germline V gene has CDR1 SQVTM and CDR2 ANQGSEA. The CDR3 has 13 amino acids. CDR3 sequence (DNA): TGCAGCGTCAGGGTCCAGATGAACACTGAAGCTTTCTTT. Amino acid sequence: CSVRVQMNTEAFF.

This clone is a singleton in its sample. The V gene is TRBV7-9, the J gene TRBJ2-7, with D unresolved. Trimming stripped 5 bases from V and 5 bases from J, with 10 bases between. Per germline, CDR1 SEHNR and CDR2 FQNEAQ (reference sequence). This CDR3 has 12 residues. CDR3 coding DNA: TGTGCCAGCAGCAGGGAAGGGAACGAGCAGTACTTC. This gives the protein CASSREGNEQYF.

The V call is TRBV5-1, the J call TRBJ2-1, with TRBD2 matching 9 bases. V was clipped by 0 bases and J by 6 bases; unmatched bases: 4. Germline assignment: CDR1 SGHRS and CDR2 YFSETQ. The CDR3 has 15 residues. The chain's CDR3 is CASSLGGRAGNEQFF. The CDR3 DNA is TGCGCCAGCAGCTTGGGCGGGAGGGCCGGCAATGAGCAGTTCTTC. The entire variable domain, with the rest obtained from reference TRBV5-1 and TRBJ2-1, is as follows: KAGVTQTPRYLIKTRGQQVTLSCSPISGHRSVSWYQQTPGQGLQFLFEYFSETQRNKGNFPGRFSGRQFSNSRSEMNVSTLELGDSALYLCASSLGGRAGNEQFFGPGTRLTVL.